The 6 T cell receptor beta chains listed next were all sequenced from one sample in a study of CD8 T cells in ankylosing spondylitis. TCRdb re-called the 5' RACE reads with MiXCR, one entry per CDR3 protein. Here the sample spans about 140,000 distinct CDR3 sequences, 6.5% to 8.5% being singletons. Sequenced: synovial fluid, either unsorted or a sorted T cell fraction (not recorded which). The receptors were sampled from a male donor with ankylosing spondylitis.

This clonotype has a count of ten or more. V gene TRBV28 combines with J gene TRBJ2-7, with 12 bases lining up with TRBD1. Trimming took 4 bases from V and 2 from J; bases not matched to a gene: 3. This CDR3 spans 15 amino acids. Germline V gene data show CDR1 as MDHEN and CDR2 as SYDVKM. DNA of the CDR3: TGTGCCAGCAGTTCAGGGACAGGGGGCCCCTACGAGCAGTACTTC. Its protein product is CASSSGTGGPYEQYF.

This clonotype has at least ten counts. V gene TRBV18 combines with J gene TRBJ2-5; a weak D match, TRBD1 (5 bases). Per germline, CDR1 KGHSH and CDR2 LQKENI. Trimming removed 2 bases from V and 1 base from J, with 11 bases in between. The CDR3 spans 15 residues. The CDR3 DNA reads TGTGCCAGCTCACCATCGGCGACAGTCCAAGAGACCCAGTACTTC. The encoded protein is CASSPSATVQETQYF.

V gene TRBV5-1 combines with J gene TRBJ2-3; D is possibly TRBD1 or TRBD2 (6 bases each). From germline, CDR1 is SGHRS and CDR2 YFSETQ. Trimming took off 3 bases at V and 5 bases at J, with 16 bases between the two ends. CDR3 length: 15 residues. This CDR3 is CASSSTGMGGDTQYF. The CDR3 DNA follows: TGCGCCAGCAGCTCCACAGGGATGGGGGGAGATACGCAGTATTTT. Together with reference TRBV5-1 and TRBJ2-3, the CDR3 gives the full variable domain: KAGVTQTPRYLIKTRGQQVTLSCSPISGHRSVSWYQQTPGQGLQFLFEYFSETQRNKGNFPGRFSGRQFSNSRSEMNVSTLELGDSALYLCASSSTGMGGDTQYFGPGTRLTVL.

This chain joins TRBV5-5 and TRBJ2-5; the D gene is possibly TRBD2 (6 bases). The length of the CDR3 is 15 residues. The germline V gene has CDR1 SGHKS and CDR2 YYEKEE (reference sequence). Between the trimmed V and J ends, which lost 0 bases and 5 bases, there was a span of 14 bases. CDR3 nucleotides: TGTGCCAGCAGCTTGGCCCGCATAGGAGGGGAGACCCAGTACTTC. Translating gives CASSLARIGGETQYF.

This clonotype was detected a few times. The rearrangement joins TRBV2 to TRBJ1-4, with no clear D. CDR3 length: 15 amino acids. The V gene lost 2 bases and the J gene lost 10 bases, with 17 bases spanning the gap. Germline lookup yields CDR1 SNHLY and CDR2 FYNNEI. CDR3 loop: CASSETRAAAGKLFF. Here the CDR3 DNA reads TGTGCCAGCAGTGAAACTCGGGCTGCAGCGGGAAAACTGTTTTTT.

This clonotype was counted many times. The chain links TRBV20-1 to TRBJ1-4, with D uncertain. CDR1 and CDR2 from the germline V gene are DFQATT and SNEGSKA (reference sequence). V dropped 4 bases and J dropped 5 bases, with 11 bases sitting between them. The CDR3 runs to 13 residues. In nucleotides, the CDR3 is TGCAGTGCTATACCGACGGCAAATGAAAAACTGTTTTTT. This translates into CSAIPTANEKLFF.